Listed below are T cell receptor beta chains from one sample, sequenced in a study of cytomegalovirus exposure and HLA in healthy donors. Measured with immunoSEQ multiplex PCR; TCRdb has only the in-frame clones, and not every one. Of about 44,000 clones in the sample, approximately 93% are singletons; the top ten hold around 2.1%. Source material: PBMCs. The origin of the receptors is a woman between 18 and 30 years old in good health and CMV-seronegative. Each CDR3 is given with its conserved first and last residue. A D gene is named only where the DNA matches it firmly. The size of a clone is reported for some rows only, either as once, few or many, or as a class for expanded clones.

D	size	J	V	CDR3	DNA
NA	NA	TRBJ1-4	TRBV7-9	CASSFGTSNEKLFF	TGTGCCAGCAGCTTCGGGACTTCTAATGAAAAACTGTTTTTT
TRBD1	NA	TRBJ2-5	TRBV28	CASSNTNSGQGGRETQYF	TGTGCCAGCAGTAATACTAACTCGGGACAGGGGGGTCGAGAGACCCAGTACTTC
TRBD1	NA	TRBJ2-7	TRBV28	CASSLGTGGWYEQYF	TGTGCCAGCAGTTTAGGGACAGGGGGTTGGTACGAGCAGTACTTC
NA	NA	TRBJ1-1	TRBV13	CASSLRQVNTEAFF	TGTGCCAGCAGCTTGCGACAGGTGAACACTGAAGCTTTCTTT
TRBD2	NA	TRBJ2-1	TRBV5-8	CASSLSNSGGASYNEQFF	TGTGCCAGCAGCTTGTCCAATAGCGGGGGGGCCTCCTACAATGAGCAGTTCTTC
NA	few	TRBJ2-7	TRBV27	CASSQLPSGTYEQYF	TGTGCCAGCAGTCAACTCCCATCAGGGACCTACGAGCAGTACTTC
NA	NA	TRBJ2-2	TRBV27	CASPLSPALNTGELFF	TGTGCCAGCCCCCTAAGCCCCGCCCTGAACACCGGGGAGCTGTTTTTT
NA	NA	TRBJ2-4	TRBV2	CASSEQGNAKNIQYF	TGTGCCAGCAGTGAACAGGGAAACGCCAAAAACATTCAGTACTTC
TRBD2	NA	TRBJ2-1	TRBV16	CASSRLNSGRVNEQFF	TGTGCCAGCAGCCGCCTGAATAGCGGGAGAGTCAATGAGCAGTTCTTC
NA	NA	TRBJ1-5	TRBV19	CASSILQSNQPQHF	TGTGCCAGTAGTATCCTACAGAGCAATCAGCCCCAGCATTTT
NA	NA	TRBJ1-2	TRBV4-1	CASSQDRQSPTGYTF	TGCGCCAGCAGCCAGGACCGACAGTCCCCGACGGGCTACACCTTC
NA	NA	TRBJ2-1	TRBV7-8	CASSSLTGRGEQFF	TGTGCCAGCAGCTCGTTGACAGGCAGGGGTGAGCAGTTCTTC
NA	few	TRBJ2-1	TRBV2	CASSEQSAYNEQFF	TGTGCCAGCAGTGAACAGAGCGCCTACAATGAGCAGTTCTTC
NA	NA	TRBJ2-2	TRBV7-9	CASSLDSNTGELFF	TGTGCCAGCAGCTTGGACAGTAACACCGGGGAGCTGTTTTTT
TRBD1	NA	TRBJ1-2	TRBV30	CAWGTYRGSYGYTF	TGTGCCTGGGGTACCTACAGGGGCTCCTATGGCTACACCTTC
NA	NA	TRBJ1-4	TRBV27	CASSFLANEKLFF	TGTGCCAGCAGTTTCCTAGCAAATGAAAAACTGTTTTTT
TRBD1	NA	TRBJ2-7	TRBV6-6	CASSYSADRGQEQYF	TGTGCCAGCAGTTACTCAGCGGACAGGGGGCAAGAGCAGTACTTC
TRBD1	once	TRBJ2-7	TRBV6-6	CASRRPGQGSVGEQYF	TGTGCCAGCAGACGACCGGGACAGGGTTCTGTGGGGGAGCAGTACTTC
NA	NA	TRBJ1-4	TRBV18	CASSLDRANEKLFF	TGTGCCAGCTCACTGGACAGAGCAAATGAAAAACTGTTTTTT
TRBD2	NA	TRBJ2-3	TRBV29-1	CSSRTSGLQHTQYF	TGCAGCTCCCGGACTAGCGGGTTGCAACATACGCAGTATTTT
NA	NA	TRBJ1-6	TRBV18	CASSPGRETYNSPLHF	TGTGCCAGCTCACCGGGAAGGGAGACCTATAATTCACCCCTCCACTTT
NA	NA	TRBJ2-5	TRBV4-1	CASSQEVGGETQYF	TGCGCCAGCAGCCAAGAAGTTGGAGGGGAGACCCAGTACTTC
NA	NA	TRBJ2-7	TRBV7-3	CASSPTPGVAPWQYF	TGTGCCAGCAGCCCGACTCCAGGGGTAGCTCCGTGGCAGTACTTC
TRBD1	NA	TRBJ1-2	TRBV5-1	CASSLRQGYGYTF	TGCGCCAGCAGCTTGAGACAGGGCTATGGCTACACCTTC
NA	NA	TRBJ1-4	TRBV10-3	CAISESQQGEKLFF	TGTGCCATCAGTGAGTCACAACAGGGAGAAAAACTGTTTTTT
TRBD2	once	TRBJ2-3	TRBV7-9	CASSQLLAGAGDTQYF	TGTGCCAGCAGTCAGCTCCTAGCGGGAGCCGGAGATACGCAGTATTTT
NA	NA	TRBJ1-1	TRBV10-3	CAISELLGHTNTEAFF	TGTGCCATCAGTGAGCTTTTGGGACATACGAACACTGAAGCTTTCTTT
TRBD1	NA	TRBJ1-2	TRBV2	CASGSTGDGYTF	TGTGCCAGTGGTTCGACAGGGGATGGCTACACCTTC
TRBD2	NA	TRBJ2-5	TRBV5-4	CASSPWTSVETQYF	TGTGCCAGCAGCCCATGGACTAGCGTAGAGACCCAGTACTTC
TRBD1	NA	TRBJ2-2	TRBV5-4	CASSPGTGGLNTGELFF	TGTGCCAGCAGCCCCGGGACAGGGGGTTTGAACACCGGGGAGCTGTTTTTT
NA	NA	TRBJ1-1	TRBV7-9	CASSSRDTVNTEAFF	TGTGCCAGCAGCTCCCGGGACACGGTGAACACTGAAGCTTTCTTT
TRBD1	NA	TRBJ2-1	TRBV28	CASGLGTGPYNEQFF	TGTGCCAGCGGCCTCGGGACAGGGCCCTACAATGAGCAGTTCTTC
TRBD2	NA	TRBJ2-2	TRBV6-4	CASSDSRGDTGELFF	TGTGCCAGCAGTGACTCGCGGGGGGACACCGGGGAGCTGTTTTTT
NA	NA	TRBJ1-6	TRBV5-8	CASSLAPLSSYNSPLHF	TGTGCCAGCAGCTTGGCCCCATTGAGCTCCTATAATTCACCCCTCCACTTT
NA	NA	TRBJ2-3	TRBV5-1	CASSLKWGGQSTDTQYF	TGCGCCAGCAGCTTAAAGTGGGGGGGCCAGAGCACAGATACGCAGTATTTT
TRBD2	NA	TRBJ2-1	TRBV6-4	CASSEGLAGDNEQFF	TGTGCCAGCAGTGAAGGACTAGCGGGAGACAATGAGCAGTTCTTC
NA	NA	TRBJ2-2	TRBV28	CASSLFEGASGELFF	TGTGCCAGCAGTTTATTTGAGGGTGCATCTGGGGAGCTGTTTTTT